The 22 T cell receptor beta chains below were found in one sample sequenced in a study of blood T cell repertoires in COVID-19 (dated by TCRdb to 2020 to 2021). Library preparation used the immunoSEQ multiplex PCR assay. TCRdb retrieved this table from immuneACCESS and kept in-frame rearrangements only. Not all clones are present; in checked studies, unresolved V genes account for under half, and no reason is known for the remainder. Within this sample are 65,000 to 70,000 clones, with 79% of them counted one time only. Clones ranked in the top ten supply 15% to 20% of the sample. The sample consisted of peripheral blood. The receptors were sampled from a man in his 60s with acute or convalescent COVID-19.

The CDR3 bases are TGTGCCAGCAGCTTACCCGCGGAGACCCAGTACTTC. This translates into CASSLPAETQYF. The V call is TRBV11-2, the J call TRBJ2-5; D is uncertain. Germline V lookup: CDR1 SGHAT, CDR2 FQNNGV. This CDR3 region has 12 residues. With 2 bases removed from V and 5 bases from J, the gap between germline ends came to 6 bases.

The chain has TRBV4-2 and TRBJ2-3, with D perhaps TRBD2 (7 bases). CDR3 size: 19 residues. V lost 3 bases and J 0 bases, leaving 22 bases between the germline ends. Germline V gene lookup returns CDR1 LGHNA and CDR2 YNFKEQ. CDR3 sequence reads: CASSHVGGGGEASTDTQYF. The CDR3 DNA reads as TGTGCCAGCAGCCACGTAGGCGGGGGCGGCGAAGCTAGCACAGATACGCAGTATTTT.

The chain uses TRBV3-1 (or the pseudogene TRBV3-2) and TRBJ1-2; D gene uncertain. The CDR3 spans 13 residues. Per germline, CDR1 LGHDT and CDR2 YNNKEL (reference sequence). V lost 2 bases and J 8 bases, leaving 12 bases between the germline ends. CDR3 in DNA: TGTGCCAGCAGCCAAATAGAAACGGGGGGCTACACCTTC. Its translation is CASSQIETGGYTF.

This clone has a single count. The rearrangement joins TRBV19 to TRBJ2-7; TRBD1 matches at 7 bases. CDR1 and CDR2 (germline): LNHDA, SQIVND (reference sequence). This CDR3 spans 15 amino acids. After removal of 3 bases from V and 7 bases from J, the junction contained 12 bases not matched to a gene. In DNA form, the CDR3 reads TGTGCCAGTAGTATCTCGGACAGGCTCTTCGGGGAGCAGTACTTC. The encoded protein is CASSISDRLFGEQYF.

The V and J genes are TRBV18 and TRBJ1-4, with a weak D call TRBD1 (6 bases). Germline CDR1 and CDR2: KGHSH and LQKENI. Between the trimmed V and J ends, which lost 1 base and 6 bases, there was a span of 9 bases. This CDR3 contains 14 residues. In DNA form, the CDR3 reads TGTGCCAGCTCACCACAGACAGGTCATGAAAAACTGTTTTTT. As protein: CASSPQTGHEKLFF.

The chain carries TRBV3-1 (or the pseudogene TRBV3-2) and TRBJ2-7; the D gene is possibly TRBD1 (9 bases). The germline V and J ends were trimmed by 4 bases and 2 bases, with 18 bases remaining between them. There are 16 residues in the CDR3. Germline CDR1 reads LGHDT; CDR2 reads YNNKEL (reference sequence). The CDR3: CASSPTGGAGAYEQYF. CDR3 coding DNA: TGTGCCAGCAGCCCGACAGGGGGAGCGGGGGCCTACGAGCAGTACTTC.

This clone was recorded once. The chain uses TRBV9 and TRBJ2-7, with TRBD2 matching over 10 bases. The germline V gene encodes CDR1 SGDLS and CDR2 YYNGEE. The V and J ends lost 4 bases and 2 bases, in that order; junction bases with no gene match: 3. The length of the CDR3 is 14 residues. CDR3 loop: CASSPSGGAYEQYF. The CDR3 DNA follows: TGTGCCAGCAGCCCGAGCGGGGGGGCCTACGAGCAGTACTTC.

The chain uses TRBV14 and TRBJ2-7; TRBD1 aligns across 9 bases. The length of the CDR3 is 14 residues. The germline V gene has CDR1 SGHDN and CDR2 FVKESK. V was clipped by 1 base and J by 4 bases; unmatched bases: 2. CDR3 sequence: CASSQAGTGYEQYF. Written as DNA, the CDR3 is TGTGCCAGCAGCCAAGCCGGGACAGGGTACGAGCAGTACTTC.

The J gene is TRBJ1-1, the V gene TRBV3-1 (or the pseudogene TRBV3-2); D unresolved. Germline V CDR1 and CDR2: LGHDT, YNNKEL (reference sequence). The CDR3 loop spans 13 amino acids. V shed 1 base and J shed 5 bases, with 8 bases lying between them. The CDR3 protein is CASSQVTGTEAFF. The CDR3 nucleotides read TGTGCCAGCAGCCAAGTCACCGGGACTGAAGCTTTCTTT.

This clone has only a few counts. This chain joins TRBV3-1 (or the pseudogene TRBV3-2) and TRBJ2-3; TRBD2 matches at 9 bases. J gave up 4 bases and V 0 bases, and 8 bases lay outside the gene matches. This CDR3 has 17 residues. The germline gives CDR1 LGHDT, CDR2 YNNKEL (reference sequence). The CDR3 sequence is CASSQDLRGGLADTQYF. In nucleotides, the CDR3 is TGTGCCAGCAGCCAAGATCTGCGGGGGGGCCTGGCAGATACGCAGTATTTT.

The chain carries TRBV4-3 and TRBJ1-1; no reliable D call. Trimming removed 0 bases at V and 1 base at J, with 6 bases between. This CDR3 is 14 amino acids long. The germline CDR1 and CDR2 sequences are LGHNA and YSLEER. CDR3 region: CASSQDGGNTEAFF. DNA of the CDR3: TGCGCCAGCAGCCAAGATGGCGGGAACACTGAAGCTTTCTTT.

The CDR3 loop reads CASSPGEYEQYF. The CDR3 nucleotides read TGTGCCAGCTCACCGGGCGAGTACGAGCAGTACTTC. The genes are TRBV18 and TRBJ2-7; D uncertain. The CDR3 contains 12 residues. The V gene lost 3 bases and the J gene lost 4 bases, with 7 bases spanning the gap. Germline V gene sequence: CDR1 KGHSH, CDR2 LQKENI.

The V call is TRBV5-5, the J call TRBJ1-2, with a tentative D call TRBD1 (6 bases). The CDR3 spans 16 residues. Germline CDR1 is SGHKS and CDR2 is YYEKEE (reference sequence). V was clipped by 2 bases and J by 5 bases, with 19 bases between them. The CDR3 here is CASSFAGRGQWYGYTF. Here the CDR3 DNA reads TGTGCCAGCAGCTTTGCTGGGCGCGGACAGTGGTATGGCTACACCTTC.

The chain couples TRBV19 to TRBJ1-2; the D gene is possibly TRBD1 (6 bases). The CDR3 runs to 15 residues. Trimming left V 6 bases short and J 4 bases short, with 18 bases between. CDR1 is LNHDA and CDR2 is SQIVND in the germline V gene (reference sequence). The CDR3, as DNA: TGTGCCAGTAGCTCTACGCCGGACAGCTCCTATGGCTACACCTTC. It codes for CASSSTPDSSYGYTF.

This rearrangement joins TRBV15 to TRBJ2-5; D is uncertain. Germline-derived CDR1 and CDR2 are LNHNV and YYDKDF (reference sequence). The CDR3 totals 13 residues. V lost 1 base and J 5 bases, leaving 8 bases between the germline ends. CDR3 DNA sequence: TGTGCCACCAGCAGAGGCTCCGGGGAGACCCAGTACTTC. It is translated as CATSRGSGETQYF. The entire variable domain, with the rest obtained from reference TRBV15 and TRBJ2-5, is as follows: DAMVIQNPRYQVTQFGKPVTLSCSQTLNHNVMYWYQQKSSQAPKLLFHYYDKDFNNEADTPDNFQSRRPNTSFCFLDIRSPGLGDTAMYLCATSRGSGETQYFGPGTRLLVL.

The chain joins TRBV5-6 to TRBJ1-1, with TRBD1 matching 10 bases. V shed 4 bases and J 1 base; nucleotides not matched to a gene: 7. The length of the CDR3 is 16 residues. CDR1 SGHDT and CDR2 YYEEEE come from the germline V gene. CDR3 nucleotides: TGTGCCAGCAGCCGACAGGGGGCCCCAACGAACACTGAAGCTTTCTTT. Protein sequence: CASSRQGAPTNTEAFF.

V usage is TRBV5-8 and J usage is TRBJ1-1; D possibly corresponds to TRBD1 (6 bases). Trimming took off 4 bases at V and 1 base at J, with 17 bases between the two ends. CDR3 length: 16 residues. Per the germline V gene, CDR1 is SGHTS and CDR2 is YDEGEE. The CDR3 nucleotides read TGTGCCAGCAGCGCACGTGCCGGGACACCGAACACTGAAGCTTTCTTT. It specifies CASSARAGTPNTEAFF.

V and J are TRBV5-1 and TRBJ2-2; a weak D match, TRBD1 (5 bases). CDR1 and CDR2 (germline): SGHRS, YFSETQ. The CDR3 runs 15 residues. Trimming took off 3 bases at V and 1 base at J, with 10 bases between the two ends. The CDR3 is CASSWTLKNTGELFF. DNA for the CDR3: TGCGCCAGCAGCTGGACACTCAAGAACACCGGGGAGCTGTTTTTT.

This chain uses TRBV4-2 with TRBJ1-2, with 7 bases matching TRBD1. V lost 0 bases to trimming and J lost 7 bases; unmatched junction nucleotides: 14. Germline assignment: CDR1 LGHNA and CDR2 YNFKEQ. CDR3 length: 17 residues. This chain's CDR3 is CASSQDSLAGGFGGYTF. CDR3 sequence (DNA): TGTGCCAGCAGCCAAGATTCCCTGGCAGGGGGATTTGGTGGCTACACCTTC.

The genes are TRBV29-1 and TRBJ1-2; 10 bases align to TRBD1. Unmatched junction bases numbered 9, after V lost 1 base and J lost 4 bases. Germline-derived CDR1 and CDR2 are SQVTM and ANQGSEA. The CDR3 is 16 amino acids. The CDR3 loop is CSVEALGTGVGYGYTF. The CDR3 nucleotides are TGCAGCGTTGAAGCTCTCGGGACAGGGGTGGGCTATGGCTACACCTTC.

The chain carries TRBV11-2 and TRBJ1-2; 7 bases align to TRBD1. Germline CDR1 reads SGHAT; CDR2 reads FQNNGV. The CDR3 runs to 16 residues. V was clipped by 1 base and J by 6 bases; unmatched bases: 11. The CDR3 is CASSLATGWVTDGYTF. The CDR3 region has the DNA TGTGCCAGCAGCTTAGCGACAGGGTGGGTTACAGATGGCTACACCTTC.

This chain joins TRBV5-6 and TRBJ2-7; 9 positions agree with TRBD1. J gave up 3 bases and V 4 bases, and 2 bases lay outside the gene matches. The germline V gene has CDR1 SGHDT and CDR2 YYEEEE. The CDR3 totals 13 residues. CDR3 coding DNA: TGTGCCAGCAGCGTGACAGGGGGCTACGAGCAGTACTTC. As protein: CASSVTGGYEQYF.